A selection of T cell receptor beta chains follows, all from one sample in a study of blood T cell repertoires in COVID-19. Assay: immunoSEQ multiplex PCR; the TCRdb copy retains only in-frame clones and omits some. The profile shows about 250,000 clones, 75% to 90% of them singletons. Sample: PBMCs or T cells enriched from blood (not recorded which). These receptors originate from a woman younger than 35 who had recovered from COVID-19. CDR3s leave out the opening cysteine and the closing phenylalanine or tryptophan.

j_gene | v_gene | CDR3aa
TRBJ1-5 | TRBV6-2/TRBV6-3 | ASSYTNIHDMNSNQPQH
TRBJ1-2 | TRBV11-2 | ASSSLQGTYGYT
TRBJ2-7 | TRBV12-3/TRBV12-4 | ASSYDIYEQY
TRBJ1-2 | TRBV5-4 | ASSLPSSGGYT
TRBJ2-1 | TRBV2 | ASSDTAGGHNEQF
TRBJ1-2 | TRBV28 | ASSLRRSGTGAFYGYT
TRBJ2-5 | TRBV3-1/TRBV3-2 | ASSQSSGKGTQY
TRBJ2-7 | TRBV11-2 | ASSPGDGAYEQY
TRBJ2-1 | TRBV19 | ASSLSGGGIYEQF
TRBJ1-2 | TRBV12-3/TRBV12-4 | ASSGTGFHT
TRBJ2-1 | TRBV10-2 | ASNTGTSGYNEQF
TRBJ1-2 | TRBV4-2 | ASSQEIGTANYGYT
TRBJ1-6 | TRBV3-1/TRBV3-2 | ASSQASGQGHGSPLH
TRBJ1-2 | TRBV12-3/TRBV12-4 | ASSRGSNYGYT
TRBJ1-5 | TRBV5-1 | ASSLEGSSNQPQH
TRBJ2-5 | TRBV7-9 | ASSLRGGEETQY
TRBJ2-1 | TRBV5-3 | ARSCGDPKNNEQF
TRBJ2-2 | TRBV4-1 | ASSSSSGGELF
TRBJ1-2 | TRBV5-1 | ASSLDLSGGYT
TRBJ1-6 | TRBV10-3 | AISEKRQGADNSPLH
TRBJ1-4 | TRBV5-1 | ASSGGGQGEKLF
TRBJ1-1 | TRBV19 | ATQGLSLEAF
TRBJ2-7 | TRBV6-5 | ASSYSLTGSNEQY
TRBJ1-1 | TRBV5-1 | ASSSTQGQNTEAF
TRBJ1-4 | TRBV19 | ASSGLNEKLF
TRBJ2-2 | TRBV28 | ASSTLTSGELF
TRBJ1-3 | TRBV11-2 | ASSWGGGSGNTIY
TRBJ2-1 | TRBV3-1/TRBV3-2 | ASSQARQGVYNEQF
TRBJ2-1 | TRBV4-1 | ASSPTNGGPYNEQF
TRBJ1-5 | TRBV14 | ASSPELGAGDGNQPQH
TRBJ1-2 | TRBV5-6 | ASSLDRGGYT
TRBJ1-4 | TRBV2 | ASSSGVGWEKLF
TRBJ2-4 | TRBV5-8 | ASSLVTGINIQY
TRBJ1-6 | TRBV7-9 | ASSLEDSVYNSPLH
TRBJ2-5 | TRBV6-4 | ASSEPTGAKEETQY
TRBJ2-7 | TRBV20-1 | SFITYREQY
TRBJ2-3 | TRBV3-1/TRBV3-2 | ASSQYGTKTGGTDTQY
TRBJ1-1 | TRBV5-1 | ASSLVFPGEGTEAF
TRBJ2-3 | TRBV27 | ATGKPQGYSTDTQY
TRBJ2-3 | TRBV10-3 | AISSRDREEADTQY
TRBJ1-1 | TRBV2 | ASRPTGPVEAF
TRBJ2-7 | TRBV28 | ASRLGQGTYEQY
TRBJ1-2 | TRBV6-5 | ASSSLLRRSDYGYT
TRBJ1-2 | TRBV12-3/TRBV12-4 | ASTRGGRYGYT
TRBJ2-2 | TRBV24-1 | ATSLGQVNTGELF